Listed here are 14 T cell receptor beta chains from one sample, sequenced in a study of blood T cell repertoires in COVID-19. Measured with immunoSEQ multiplex PCR; TCRdb has only the in-frame clones, and not every one. The table has 70,000 to 80,000 clones, roughly 85% seen once. Sequencing used peripheral blood. All receptors derive from a woman of 80 years or more with active or convalescent COVID-19.

The chain links TRBV12-5 to TRBJ1-1; TRBD1 matches 7 bases. The length of the CDR3 is 16 residues. Germline-derived CDR1 and CDR2 are LGHNT and FRNRAP. Trimming cost V 2 bases and J 5 bases; bases outside gene matches: 11. The CDR3 is CASGLPHTGAQTEAFF. Here the CDR3 DNA reads TGTGCTAGTGGTTTGCCCCATACAGGGGCTCAGACTGAAGCTTTCTTT.

The table lists this clone with a count of one. J is TRBJ1-1 and V is TRBV30; 9 bases fit TRBD1. Germline CDR1 reads GTSNPN; CDR2 reads SVGIG (reference sequence). V gave up 8 bases and J gave up 7 bases; unmatched junction bases: 2. This CDR3 region has 10 residues. The CDR3, as DNA: TGTGCCGGGACAGGGTATGAAGCTTTCTTT. It translates to CAGTGYEAFF.

The rearrangement joins TRBV3-1 (or the pseudogene TRBV3-2) to TRBJ2-7, with 7 bases aligning to TRBD2. There are 16 residues in the CDR3. CDR1 LGHDT and CDR2 YNNKEL come from the germline V gene (reference sequence). V shed 3 bases and J 2 bases; nucleotides not matched to a gene: 10. As DNA, the CDR3 is TGTGCCAGCAGCCAGGGGGGGGGTGCAGCCCCCTACGAGCAGTACTTC. Its translation is CASSQGGGAAPYEQYF.

The gene calls are TRBV9 and TRBJ1-6; 8 bases map to TRBD1. The CDR3 loop spans 15 amino acids. Germline CDR1 is SGDLS and CDR2 is YYNGEE. The trim removed 0 bases at V and 9 bases at J, leaving 5 bases unmatched. The CDR3 spells CASSVGGTGASPLHF. The DNA for the CDR3 is TGTGCCAGCAGCGTAGGGGGGACAGGAGCTTCACCCCTCCACTTT.

This chain uses TRBV5-1 with TRBJ1-2; tentative D call: TRBD1 (5 bases). The ends were cut back, 2 bases at V and 5 bases at J, with 10 bases in the middle. The CDR3 totals 13 residues. The germline CDR1 and CDR2 sequences are SGHRS and YFSETQ. Written as DNA, the CDR3 is TGCGCCAGCAGCTTTGACAGACGATATGGCTACACCTTC. Protein product: CASSFDRRYGYTF.

This clone was seen a few times. The chain carries TRBV3-1 (or the pseudogene TRBV3-2) and TRBJ2-3, with 7 bases lining up with TRBD2. This CDR3 comprises 17 residues. The trim removed 6 bases at V and 3 bases at J, leaving 15 bases unmatched. Germline V CDR1 and CDR2: LGHDT, YNNKEL (reference sequence). The CDR3 here is CASSQTLTSKLTDTQYF. CDR3 coding DNA: TGTGCCAGCAGTCAAACCCTGACTAGCAAGTTGACAGATACGCAGTATTTT.

The chain is built from TRBV18 and TRBJ1-6, with D tentatively TRBD1 (5 bases). Germline V gene lookup returns CDR1 KGHSH and CDR2 LQKENI. The CDR3 extends over 14 amino acids. The V and J ends lost 6 bases and 9 bases respectively, with 15 bases between them. In DNA form, the CDR3 reads TGTGCCAGCTCGGTCGACAAGGGGCCTTCACCCCTCCACTTT. It encodes CASSVDKGPSPLHF.

The J gene is TRBJ2-7, the V gene TRBV7-8; TRBD1 might be the D (5 bases). CDR1 is SGHVS and CDR2 is FQNEAQ in the germline V gene. The CDR3 spans 13 residues. V lost 6 bases, J lost 0 bases, and 9 bases lay in between. The CDR3 reads CASRLDNSYEQYF. For the CDR3, the DNA is TGTGCCAGCAGACTGGACAACTCCTACGAGCAGTACTTC. Filled out from reference TRBV7-8 and TRBJ2-7, the complete variable domain reads GAGVSQSPRYKVAKRGQDVALRCDPISGHVSLFWYQQALGQGPEFLTYFQNEAQLDKSGLPSDRFFAERPEGSVSTLKIQRTQQEDSAVYLCASRLDNSYEQYFGPGTRLTVT.

The chain is built from TRBV27 and TRBJ1-6, with D hard to call. Per germline, CDR1 MNHEY and CDR2 SMNVEV (reference sequence). The CDR3 has 17 amino acids. Deletions cut 8 bases from V and 0 bases from J, with 17 bases between. The CDR3, as DNA: TGTGCCAGCGCCCCGTTCACGTCTAGCTCCTATAATTCACCCCTCCACTTT. Protein product: CASAPFTSSSYNSPLHF.

The chain employs TRBV6-6 and TRBJ1-1, with D unresolved. The CDR3 consists of 15 residues. V was trimmed by 7 bases and J by 0 bases, leaving 15 bases between them. CDR1 MNHNY and CDR2 SVGAGI come from the germline V gene (reference sequence). Here the CDR3 reads CASTSKGAVNTEAFF. The CDR3 DNA reads as TGTGCCAGCACTAGCAAAGGCGCAGTGAACACTGAAGCTTTCTTT.

J is TRBJ2-2 and V is TRBV11-3, with D unclear. With 1 base removed from V and 5 bases from J, the gap between germline ends came to 11 bases. CDR1 SGHNT and CDR2 YENEEA come from the germline V gene. The CDR3 length is 15 residues. CDR3 in amino acids: CASSLGIQPTGELFF. CDR3 DNA: TGTGCCAGCAGCTTAGGTATACAGCCTACCGGGGAGCTGTTTTTT.

V and J are TRBV5-8 and TRBJ2-2; 12 positions match TRBD2. From germline, CDR1 is SGHTS and CDR2 YDEGEE. This CDR3 has 16 residues. With V trimmed by 3 bases and J by 4 bases, 4 bases remained unmatched. In DNA, the CDR3 is TGTGCCAGCAGCTCACTAGCGGGGGGTTCCACCGGGGAGCTGTTTTTT. As protein: CASSSLAGGSTGELFF.

This clone was counted a few times. The rearrangement joins TRBV7-2 to TRBJ2-1, with 16 bases lining up with TRBD2. Germline V lookup: CDR1 SGHTA, CDR2 FQGNSA. V was clipped by 5 bases and J by 12 bases; unmatched bases: 10. This CDR3 contains 16 residues. Here the CDR3 reads CASSAGLAGGLVGQFF. DNA of the CDR3: TGTGCCAGCAGCGCGGGACTAGCGGGGGGGCTTGTGGGGCAGTTCTTC.

V is TRBV3-1 (or the pseudogene TRBV3-2) and J is TRBJ2-2; no clear D gene. From germline, CDR1 is LGHDT and CDR2 YNNKEL (reference sequence). Trimming pared 2 bases from V and 2 bases from J, leaving 3 bases between. This CDR3 has 13 amino acids. The CDR3, as DNA: TGTGCCAGCAGCCAACTTAACACCGGGGAGCTGTTTTTT. This codes for CASSQLNTGELFF.